This T cell receptor (beta chain) was documented in a study of beta chain features in type 1 diabetes. Notes on the study in general: Among all four CD4+ subsets, Type 1 diabetes patients had TCRB CDR3s that were moderately but significantly shorter.

The germline V gene encodes CDR1 SQVTM and CDR2 ANQGSEA. The CDR3 has 14 residues. Trimming cost V 6 bases and J 5 bases; bases outside gene matches: 9. Details on this clone: Its antigen is undetermined.

The sequenced template was cDNA made from the entire isolated RNA. The table came from immunoSEQ multiplex PCR; TCRdb's copy has only in-frame clones and leaves some out. This sample has 600,000 to 750,000 clones, with roughly an eighth found just once. Central memory, naive, regulatory and stem cell-like memory CD4+ cells were sorted by CD45RO/CCR7/CD25/CD127/CD95/CD27. The gene calls are TRBV29-1 and TRBJ2-3; TRBD2 aligns across 9 bases. Input material: naive CD4+ T cells from blood. The receptor comes from a man between 25 and 39 years old with type 1 diabetes. The DNA of the CDR3 is TGCAGCGTCGCGGGGGGGCGTTTACAAGATACGCAGTATTTT. Translated, it gives CSVAGGRLQDTQYF.